The next 10 T cell receptor beta chains were all read from a single sample in a study of T cells in Graves' hyperthyroidism and ophthalmopathy. TCR beta CDR3 sequences were amplified from RNA transcripts. TCR CDR3 underwent first-round RT-PCR with the HTBI primer set. One entry per CDR3 protein, called by TCRdb with MiXCR from the multiplex PCR reads. The sample carries around 520,000 distinct CDR3 sequences, around 15% recorded once. The sample comprised blood. All receptors come from a woman between 18 and 29 years old with Graves' hyperthyroidism.

This clonotype was seen a few times. The chain has TRBV20-1 and TRBJ2-7; D uncertain. The CDR3 is 12 amino acids. Germline CDR1 reads DFQATT; CDR2 reads SNEGSKA (reference sequence). Trimming took 8 bases from V and 6 from J, leaving 17 bases between them. The CDR3: CSFTDGVREQYF. DNA for the CDR3: TGCAGTTTTACTGACGGTGTACGCGAGCAGTACTTC.

This clonotype was observed many times. The chain carries TRBV5-1 and TRBJ1-1; 8 positions agree with TRBD1. This CDR3 has 15 amino acids. Germline CDR1 and CDR2: SGHRS and YFSETQ. Trimming took 0 bases from V and 4 from J; bases not matched to a gene: 5. The DNA of the CDR3 is TGCGCCAGCAGCTTGGTGCAGGGGGCAGGCACTGAAGCTTTCTTT. Translation: CASSLVQGAGTEAFF.

This chain links TRBV11-2 with TRBJ2-5, with D possibly matching TRBD2 (5 bases). Germline CDR1 reads SGHAT; CDR2 reads FQNNGV. V lost 2 bases and J 5 bases, leaving 9 bases between the germline ends. The CDR3 is 13 residues long. The CDR3 is CASSLRQRETQYF. In nucleotides, the CDR3 is TGTGCCAGCAGCTTAAGGCAGCGGGAGACCCAGTACTTC.

This sequence joins TRBV6-1 and TRBJ2-7; 9 nucleotides align to TRBD2. This CDR3 has 17 residues. Germline V gene lookup returns CDR1 MNHNS and CDR2 SASEGT. Trimming took 1 base from V and 4 from J; bases not matched to a gene: 11. The CDR3 loop reads CASSEGRWREGRYEQYV. The DNA of the CDR3 is TGTGCCAGCAGTGAAGGTCGTTGGCGGGAGGGCCGGTACGAGCAGTACGTC.

At least ten counts were recorded for this clonotype. V is TRBV11-2 and J is TRBJ2-1; 11 nucleotides agree with TRBD2. Germline V gene lookup returns CDR1 SGHAT and CDR2 FQNNGV. The J segment lost 10 bases and the V segment lost 5 bases, leaving 10 bases of the junction unmatched. This CDR3 is built from 15 residues. DNA for the CDR3: TGTGCCAGCAGCGCCGGTAGCGGGAGGGCAAAAGAGCAGTTCTTC. As protein: CASSAGSGRAKEQFF.

The chain recombines TRBV6-1 with TRBJ1-1; the D gene is possibly TRBD1 (5 bases). Germline V gene lookup returns CDR1 MNHNS and CDR2 SASEGT. The CDR3 loop spans 17 amino acids. Trimming took off 7 bases at V and 0 bases at J, with 21 bases between the two ends. The chain's CDR3 is CASTRYGQISMNTEAFF. The CDR3 nucleotides read TGTGCCAGCACCCGGTACGGACAAATTTCTATGAACACTGAAGCTTTCTTT.

The rearrangement joins TRBV5-4 to TRBJ2-7; D might be TRBD2 (6 bases). V was clipped by 4 bases and J by 3 bases, with 11 bases between them. The CDR3 spans 13 residues. Germline-derived CDR1 and CDR2 are SGHNT and YYREEE (reference sequence). CDR3 region: CASSVPGGYEQYV. The CDR3 coding sequence is TGTGCCAGCAGCGTGCCCGGGGGCTACGAGCAGTACGTC.

Ten or more counts support this clonotype. J is TRBJ2-7 and V is TRBV20-1; no definite D call. Germline CDR1 and CDR2: DFQATT and SNEGSKA (reference sequence). Trimming stripped 3 bases from V and 5 bases from J, with 11 bases between. This CDR3 is 12 amino acids long. The CDR3 nucleotides read TGCAGTGCTAGGAAGGGCCGGGACGAGCAGTACGTC. It encodes CSARKGRDEQYV.

This chain joins TRBV6-4 and TRBJ2-1, with 10 bases that match TRBD1. Germline CDR1 reads MRHNA; CDR2 reads SNTAGT. Trimming took 0 bases from V and 6 from J; bases not matched to a gene: 5. This CDR3 has 16 amino acids. The CDR3: CASSDSTGTGANEQFF. The CDR3 bases are TGTGCCAGCAGTGACTCAACCGGGACAGGGGCCAATGAGCAGTTCTTC.

This clonotype was seen many times. The chain combines TRBV12-3 or TRBV12-4 with TRBJ1-1; the D is unclear. The CDR3 has 14 residues. Trimming removed 5 bases from V and 3 bases from J, with 13 bases in between. As DNA, the CDR3 is TGTGCCAGCAGTACCGTTGGAGGCTACACTGAAGCTTTCTTT. Residues: CASSTVGGYTEAFF.